Given below is one TCR beta chain in context. Germline lookup yields CDR1 LNHDA and CDR2 SQIVND (reference sequence). V lost 5 bases, J lost 0 bases, and 7 bases stayed unmatched. The CDR3 consists of 18 residues. This entry comes from a study of blood T cell repertoires in COVID-19. At the level of the study: Researchers got acute and convalescent COVID-19 samples from the United States, Italy and Spain. The analysed material was cDNA or gDNA that came from T cells, B-cell-depleted T cells, or PBMCs.

In the study's own analysis: Amplification of reference gene primers provided the estimated nucleated cell counts. TCRdb's copy holds only in-frame clones and misses some; the assay was immunoSEQ multiplex PCR. V and J calls and clone size are as listed in that table; D and trimming were resolved from the DNA. The profile covers around 260,000 clones, with 75% to 90% appearing a single time and about 1.6% taken by the ten largest. The sample comprised peripheral blood. The rearrangement links TRBV19 to TRBJ2-6, with 10 positions matching TRBD1. The receptor was isolated from a middle-aged woman who had recovered from COVID-19. CDR3 sequence (DNA): TGTGCCAGTAGTCCCCGGACAGGGGGACTCTCTGGGGCCAACGTCCTGACTTTC. It is translated as CASSPRTGGLSGANVLTF.